This T cell receptor beta chain was captured by sequencing in a study of blood T cell repertoires in COVID-19. Study at large: COVID-19 samples from acute and convalescent phases originated in the United States, Italy and Spain.

This clone showed up just a few times. Sequencing was performed with immunoSEQ multiplex PCR; in TCRdb, only in-frame clones are kept and a portion is missing. The profile covers about 150,000 clones, with 80% to 90% appearing a single time and roughly 7.9% taken by the ten largest. V lost 5 bases and J lost 10, with 14 bases in between. The CDR3 consists of 13 residues. From germline, CDR1 is SEHNR and CDR2 FQNEAQ (reference sequence). Sequencing input: peripheral blood. The TCR originated in a woman in her fifties or sixties in a cohort sampled during active or convalescent COVID-19. V is TRBV7-9 and J is TRBJ1-4; unclear D gene. CDR3 region: CASSRHGERKLFF. The CDR3, as DNA: TGTGCCAGCAGCCGACACGGGGAGCGAAAACTGTTTTTT.